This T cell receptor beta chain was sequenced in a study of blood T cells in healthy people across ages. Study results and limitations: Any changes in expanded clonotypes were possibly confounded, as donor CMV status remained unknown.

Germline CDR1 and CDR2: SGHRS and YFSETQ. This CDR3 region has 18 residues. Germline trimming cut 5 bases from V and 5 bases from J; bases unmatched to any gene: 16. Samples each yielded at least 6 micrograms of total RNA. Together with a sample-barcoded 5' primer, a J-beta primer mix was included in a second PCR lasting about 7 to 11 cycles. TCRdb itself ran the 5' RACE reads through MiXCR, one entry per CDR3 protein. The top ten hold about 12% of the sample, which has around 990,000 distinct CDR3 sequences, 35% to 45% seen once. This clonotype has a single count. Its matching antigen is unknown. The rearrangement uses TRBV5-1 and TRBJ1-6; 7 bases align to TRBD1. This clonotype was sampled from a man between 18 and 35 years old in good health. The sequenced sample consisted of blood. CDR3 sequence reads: CASSPGQASRWDNSPLHF. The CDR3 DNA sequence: TGCGCCAGCAGTCCAGGACAGGCTAGTCGGTGGGATAATTCACCCCTCCACTTT.